The clone carrying this T cell receptor (beta chain) was seen a few times. Its specificity is not known. The sample originates from a study of beta chain features in type 1 diabetes. Of the isolated RNA, all was reverse transcribed, and so the sequenced material was expressed TCRB transcripts. This table comes from immunoSEQ multiplex PCR, and its TCRdb copy is limited to in-frame clones, with some not included. Seen here are roughly 400,000 clones, about 14% observed once, and the top ten hold approximately 0.038%. Every donor provided one heparinised blood draw, which averaged about 110 mL. V lost 5 bases, J lost 0 bases, and 11 bases lay in between. CDR1 PRHDT and CDR2 FYEKMQ come from the germline V gene (reference sequence). The CDR3 runs to 15 residues. Regarding the study as a whole: Significant though moderate, a shortening of TCRB CDR3s appeared in all four CD4+ subsets of Type 1 diabetes patients.

Material for sequencing was naive CD4+ T cells from blood. The chain couples TRBV13 to TRBJ1-3; D is uncertain. The sequence derives from a man aged 25-45 years in good health. The CDR3 bases are TGTGCCAGCAGCGTTCCGGGTAACTCTGGAAACACCATATATTTT. This encodes CASSVPGNSGNTIYF.